This TCR beta chain was identified during a study of T cells in Graves' hyperthyroidism and ophthalmopathy. This CDR3 comprises 16 residues. Germline values: CDR1 MNHNS, CDR2 SASEGT. Trimming cost V 4 bases and J 1 base, with 15 bases left between them. This clonotype was seen more than once but under ten times. Those with hyperthyroidism were 18 to 65 years old, newly diagnosed, and ill for under 2 months. Amplified TCR beta CDR3 regions derived from RNA transcripts. First-round RT-PCR with HTBI primers amplified the TCR CDR3 region. TCRdb analysed the multiplex PCR reads with MiXCR anew, one entry per CDR3 protein. The table has about 350,000 distinct CDR3 sequences, about 15% seen once.

The chain combines TRBV6-1 with TRBJ2-3, with D perhaps TRBD2 (5 bases). This receptor was taken from a woman aged 25 to 45 with Graves' hyperthyroidism. Sequencing input: blood. CDR3 loop: CASSVEGSTRTDTQYF. CDR3 bases: TGTGCCAGCAGTGTTGAAGGGAGCACACGCACAGATACGCAGTATTTT.